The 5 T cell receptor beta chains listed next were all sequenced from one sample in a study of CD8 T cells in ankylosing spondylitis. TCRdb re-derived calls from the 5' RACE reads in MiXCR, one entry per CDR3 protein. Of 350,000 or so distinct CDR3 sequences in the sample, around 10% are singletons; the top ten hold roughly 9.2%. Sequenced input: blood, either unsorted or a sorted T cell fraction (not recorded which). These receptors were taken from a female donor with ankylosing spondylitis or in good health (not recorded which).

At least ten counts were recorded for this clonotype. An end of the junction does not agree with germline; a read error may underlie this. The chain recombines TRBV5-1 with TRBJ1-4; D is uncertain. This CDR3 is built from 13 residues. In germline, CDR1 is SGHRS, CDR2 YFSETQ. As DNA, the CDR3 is TGCGCCAGCAGCTTGGAAACTCATGAAAAACTGTTTTTT. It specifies CASSLETHEKLFF.

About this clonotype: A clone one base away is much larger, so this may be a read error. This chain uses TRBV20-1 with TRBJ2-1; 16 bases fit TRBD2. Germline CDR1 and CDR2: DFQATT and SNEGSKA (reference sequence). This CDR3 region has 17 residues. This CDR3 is CGAGGLAGGSSYNEQFF. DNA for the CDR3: TGCGGTGCTGGGGGACTAGCGGGGGGGAGCTCCTACAATGAGCAGTTCTTC.

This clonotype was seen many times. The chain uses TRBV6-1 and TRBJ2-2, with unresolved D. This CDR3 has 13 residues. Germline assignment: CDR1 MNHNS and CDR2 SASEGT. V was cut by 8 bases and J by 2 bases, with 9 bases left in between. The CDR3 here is CASLVPNTGELFF. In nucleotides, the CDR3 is TGTGCCAGCCTTGTACCAAACACCGGGGAGCTGTTTTTT.

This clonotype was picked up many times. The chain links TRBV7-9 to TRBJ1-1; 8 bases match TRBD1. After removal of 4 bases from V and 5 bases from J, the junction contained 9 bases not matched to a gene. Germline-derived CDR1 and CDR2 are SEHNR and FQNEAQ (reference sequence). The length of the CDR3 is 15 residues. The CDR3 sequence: CASSYSDRGGTEAFF. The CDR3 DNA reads TGTGCCAGCAGCTACTCCGACAGGGGAGGTACTGAAGCTTTCTTT.

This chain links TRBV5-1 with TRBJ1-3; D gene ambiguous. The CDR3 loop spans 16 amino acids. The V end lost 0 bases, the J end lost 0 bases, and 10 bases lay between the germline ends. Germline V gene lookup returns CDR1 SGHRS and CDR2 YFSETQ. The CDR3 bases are TGCGCCAGCAGCTTGGGAGGGCCCAGCTCTGGAAACACCATATATTTT. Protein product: CASSLGGPSSGNTIYF.